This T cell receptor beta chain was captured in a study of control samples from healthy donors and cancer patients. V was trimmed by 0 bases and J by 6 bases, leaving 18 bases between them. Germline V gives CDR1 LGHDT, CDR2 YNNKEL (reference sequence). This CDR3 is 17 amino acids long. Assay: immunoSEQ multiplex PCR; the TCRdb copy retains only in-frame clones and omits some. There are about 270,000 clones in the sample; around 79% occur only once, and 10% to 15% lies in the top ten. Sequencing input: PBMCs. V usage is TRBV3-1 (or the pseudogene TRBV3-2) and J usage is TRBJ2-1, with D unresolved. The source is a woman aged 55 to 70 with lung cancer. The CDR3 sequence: CASSQEMARSLGNEQFF. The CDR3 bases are TGTGCCAGCAGCCAAGAAATGGCCAGGAGTTTGGGCAATGAGCAGTTCTTC.